The 11 T cell receptor beta chains in this list originate from one sample, sequenced in a study of blood T cell repertoires in COVID-19. Clones were sequenced by immunoSEQ multiplex PCR, and TCRdb holds only the in-frame ones, with some missing. The data show roughly 360,000 clones, with roughly 90% seen just once and 0.97% held by the top ten. The sequenced sample was PBMCs or T cells enriched from blood (not recorded which). These receptors originate from a woman aged 25 to 39 with acute COVID-19.

The chain uses TRBV7-2 and TRBJ1-3, with TRBD1 identical over 7 bases. V gave up 4 bases and J gave up 5 bases; unmatched junction bases: 5. Germline V gene sequence: CDR1 SGHTA, CDR2 FQGNSA. The CDR3 covers 14 residues. The CDR3 DNA sequence: TGTGCCAGCAGCTCTAAGGGGGCTAGAAACACCATATATTTT. The encoded protein is CASSSKGARNTIYF.

The chain couples TRBV19 to TRBJ1-6; D is possibly TRBD1 (6 bases). This CDR3 is built from 14 residues. CDR1 and CDR2 from the germline V gene are LNHDA and SQIVND (reference sequence). Trimming shortened V by 4 bases and J by 7 bases, and 11 bases separated the two germline ends. DNA of the CDR3: TGTGCCAGTAGTACACAGGGTCCAAATTCACCCCTCCACTTT. Translated, it gives CASSTQGPNSPLHF.

The chain recombines TRBV7-2 with TRBJ2-1, with 8 bases aligning to TRBD2. The CDR3 covers 14 residues. Losses at the gene ends were 1 base for V and 8 bases for J; bases not matched to a gene: 4. The germline CDR1 and CDR2 sequences are SGHTA and FQGNSA. CDR3 bases: TGTGCCAGCAGCTTAGTGCGGGGGGCCGATGAGCAGTTCTTC. Translating gives CASSLVRGADEQFF.

The rearrangement uses TRBV6-2 or TRBV6-3 and TRBJ1-1, with 11 bases lining up with TRBD1. CDR1 is MNHEY, CDR2 SVGEGT, per germline. This CDR3 comprises 15 residues. Germline trimming cut 6 bases from V and 11 bases from J; bases unmatched to any gene: 14. For the CDR3, the DNA is TGTGCCAGCAGCATACAGGACAGGGGGCTCGGCGGGGCTTTCTTT. This sequence encodes CASSIQDRGLGGAFF.

The chain recombines TRBV11-3 with TRBJ1-1; no clear D. V shed 8 bases and J shed 1 base, with 26 bases lying between them. Germline CDR1 reads SGHNT; CDR2 reads YENEEA. CDR3 length: 18 residues. Written as DNA, the CDR3 is TGTGCCAGCTTGGGAGGCCGAGTTAAGAACGGTCGGAACACTGAAGCTTTCTTT. Its translation: CASLGGRVKNGRNTEAFF.

J is TRBJ2-3 and V is TRBV2; 12 positions agree with TRBD2. The V gene's germline CDR1 is SNHLY and CDR2 FYNNEI. The J segment lost 4 bases and the V segment lost 2 bases, leaving 1 base of the junction unmatched. The CDR3 runs to 15 residues. CDR3 DNA sequence: TGTGCCAGCAGTGAATCTAGCGGGGGGGCAGATACGCAGTATTTT. It is translated as CASSESSGGADTQYF. The full variable domain, its missing parts supplied by reference TRBV2 and TRBJ2-3, is EPEVTQTPSHQVTQMGQEVILRCVPISNHLYFYWYRQILGQKVEFLVSFYNNEISEKSEIFDDQFSVERPDGSNFTLKIRSTKLEDSAMYFCASSESSGGADTQYFGPGTRLTVL.

V usage is TRBV6-2 or TRBV6-3 and J usage is TRBJ2-1; D perhaps matches TRBD2 (6 bases). V lost 4 bases and J lost 5, with 15 bases in between. The CDR3 consists of 15 residues. From germline, CDR1 is MNHEY and CDR2 SVGEGT. The CDR3 is CASSFGAGSHNEQFF. In nucleotides, the CDR3 is TGTGCCAGCAGTTTCGGAGCGGGTTCCCACAATGAGCAGTTCTTC.

V usage is TRBV29-1 and J usage is TRBJ1-2; D gene unclear. The germline CDR1 and CDR2 sequences are SQVTM and ANQGSEA. Trimming removed 4 bases at V and 1 base at J, with 16 bases between. This CDR3 has 15 amino acids. The CDR3 DNA reads TGCAGCGTTGCGTTTCGTGGGAGTGGTAACTATGGCTACACCTTC. This gives the protein CSVAFRGSGNYGYTF.

This chain connects TRBV7-2 to TRBJ1-4, with D tentatively TRBD1 (5 bases). Germline CDR1 and CDR2: SGHTA and FQGNSA. V was shortened by 2 bases and J by 3 bases, with 10 bases between the two germline ends. CDR3 length: 15 residues. This CDR3 is CASSLKGGANEKLFF. CDR3 DNA sequence: TGTGCCAGCAGCTTAAAGGGAGGGGCTAATGAAAAACTGTTTTTT.

The chain couples TRBV6-5 to TRBJ1-1; D gene uncertain. CDR3 length equals 14 residues. V lost 7 bases to trimming and J lost 5 bases, with 17 bases between them. CDR1 and CDR2 from the germline V gene are MNHEY and SVGAGI. In DNA, the CDR3 is TGTGCCAGCAAGAGGCGGTCCGCGAGGACTGAAGCTTTCTTT. Protein: CASKRRSARTEAFF.

The chain couples TRBV7-7 to TRBJ2-7; D is unclear. CDR1 SSHAT and CDR2 FNYEAQ come from the germline V gene (reference sequence). Trimming cost V 3 bases and J 6 bases, with 18 bases left between them. The length of the CDR3 is 15 residues. CDR3: CASSLKAEGGIEQYF. The CDR3 DNA sequence: TGTGCCAGCAGCTTGAAGGCTGAAGGCGGAATCGAGCAGTACTTC.